This is a list of T cell receptor beta chains from one sample in a study of shared clonotypes between healthy human individuals. Assay used: immunoSEQ multiplex PCR; TCRdb lists only in-frame clones, some missing. The sample includes fewer than 650,000 clones, 60% to 85% of them seen just once. Specimen: PBMCs. The source of these receptors is a woman aged 40 to 49 in good health. Some clones in this sample may be carry-over from other donors' samples. CDR3s include the opening cysteine and the closing phenylalanine or tryptophan. A D gene is named only where the DNA matches it firmly. Clone size appears in some rows only: once, few, many, or a class for an expanded clone.

>TRBJ2-3|once|.|TRBV7-2
TGTGCCAGCAGCTTATTCAGACTAGGCGTGGATTTT
CASSLFRLGVDF
>TRBJ2-3|.|.|TRBV4-3
TGCGCCAGCAGCCAAGCGGCCACCTTCACAGATACGCAGTATTTT
CASSQAATFTDTQYF
>TRBJ2-3|.|TRBD1|TRBV7-3
TGTGCCAGCAGCAAGACAGGGGCGCTTAGCACAGATACGCAGTATTTT
CASSKTGALSTDTQYF
>TRBJ2-7|.|TRBD2|TRBV6-1
TGTGCCAGCCGACTAGCGGGAGAGGGGAGGGAGCAGTACTTC
CASRLAGEGREQYF
>TRBJ2-7|.|TRBD2|TRBV5-1
TGCGCCAGCAGCGAGGGACTAGCGGGAGCGCTCTCCTACGAGCAGTACTTC
CASSEGLAGALSYEQYF
>TRBJ2-7|.|.|TRBV2
TGTGCCAGCCCGGAGGGGGTCTGGCCCTACGAGCAGTACTTC
CASPEGVWPYEQYF
>TRBJ2-1|once|.|TRBV9
TGTGCCAGCAGCGTGTTCCCGACCCAGCTACACAATGAGCAGTTCTTC
CASSVFPTQLHNEQFF
>TRBJ2-7|once|.|TRBV28
TGTGCCAGCAGTTTCCGGGACGAGCAGTACTTC
CASSFRDEQYF
>TRBJ2-5|few|.|TRBV18
TGTGCCAGCTCACCGGGACAAAGAGAGACCCAGTACTTC
CASSPGQRETQYF
>TRBJ2-2|once|.|TRBV5-1
TGCGCCAGCAGCCACCCAACCGGGGAGCTGTTTTTT
CASSHPTGELFF
>TRBJ2-1|.|TRBD1|TRBV5-4
TGTGCCAGCAGCTTGGCCCCGGGACAGGGGGCGGGTGAGCAGTTCTTC
CASSLAPGQGAGEQFF
>TRBJ2-1|.|.|TRBV7-7
TGTGCCAGCAGCCCGTCCGGGGCCGATGAGCAGTTCTTC
CASSPSGADEQFF
>TRBJ1-2|.|.|TRBV30
TGTGCCTGGAGACAAGGGCGGAATGATGGCTACACCTTC
CAWRQGRNDGYTF
>TRBJ2-5|.|.|TRBV7-3
TGTGCCAGCAGCTCATCCGGGACTCGAGAGACCCAGTACTTC
CASSSSGTRETQYF
>TRBJ2-3|.|.|TRBV10-3
TGTGCCATCAGTGTGGGGACGGAGGTCACAGATACGCAGTATTTT
CAISVGTEVTDTQYF
>TRBJ2-3|.|TRBD2|TRBV15
TGTGCCACCAGCACCCGGGGGGGGAGCATCTCAGATACGCAGTATTTT
CATSTRGGSISDTQYF
>TRBJ2-7|.|TRBD1|TRBV19
TGTGCCAGTGCCCTCGGACAGGGCAGTTTGTACGAGCAGTACTTC
CASALGQGSLYEQYF
>TRBJ1-5|.|TRBD1|TRBV2
TGTGCCAGCAGGAGGGACAGGGAACCCAATCAGCCCCAGCATTTT
CASRRDREPNQPQHF
>TRBJ2-7|.|TRBD2|TRBV6-4
TGTGCCATCAGTGAGACTAGCGGGAGGTACGAGCAGTACTTC
CAISETSGRYEQYF
>TRBJ2-7|.|TRBD2|TRBV28
TGTGCCAGCCCACGTGGGGGGACAGCCCTAGCGGGAGGATTGGGAGAGCAGTACTTC
CASPRGGTALAGGLGEQYF
>TRBJ2-3|.|TRBD2|TRBV5-4
TGTGCCAGCAGCTCCGGGACTACTAGCACAGATACGCAGTATTTT
CASSSGTTSTDTQYF
>TRBJ1-5|.|.|TRBV6-4
TGTGCCAGCAGTGACTCAAGGGGGGCAGGGATCTTCCAGCCCCAGCATTTT
CASSDSRGAGIFQPQHF
>TRBJ1-2|.|.|TRBV7-2
TGTGCCAGCAATAGGAACCCTTATGGCTACACCTTC
CASNRNPYGYTF
>TRBJ1-5|once|.|TRBV11-2
TGTGCCAGCAGCTTAGATCGGAGTCAGCCCCAGCATTTT
CASSLDRSQPQHF
>TRBJ1-1|once|TRBD1|TRBV2
TGTGCCAGCAGTGAAGGCAGGGGGCTTACTGAAGCTTTCTTT
CASSEGRGLTEAFF
>TRBJ1-5|.|.|TRBV6-1
TGTGCCAGCAGTGAAAGTGGGTTTAGCAATCAGCCCCAGCATTTT
CASSESGFSNQPQHF
>TRBJ1-1|.|.|TRBV4-2
TGTGCCAGCAGCCAACCCCAGGGGTTGAACACTGAAGCTTTCTTT
CASSQPQGLNTEAFF
>TRBJ2-5|once|.|TRBV2
TGTGCCAGTAGTGAAGACACAGGTTTAGAGACCCAGTACTTC
CASSEDTGLETQYF
>TRBJ2-1|.|.|TRBV7-9
TGTGCCGGATCAGGGGCGGTGGGCGATGAGCAGTTCTTC
CAGSGAVGDEQFF
>TRBJ2-2|.|.|TRBV5-1
TGCGCCAGCAGCTTGGGGGGAGTAGGCACCGGGGAGCTGTTTTTT
CASSLGGVGTGELFF
>TRBJ2-7|.|TRBD2|TRBV5-3
TGTGCCAGAAACAAAAGACTAGCGGGTGCCTACGAGCAGTACTTC
CARNKRLAGAYEQYF
>TRBJ2-1|few|.|TRBV18
TGTGCCAGCTCACCTTCATTTGGATCCTACAATGAGCAGTTCTTC
CASSPSFGSYNEQFF
>TRBJ1-4|.|.|TRBV28
TGTGCCAGCAGTTTAGTAGGGCACAGCGAAAAACTGTTTTTT
CASSLVGHSEKLFF
>TRBJ2-1|.|TRBD2|TRBV7-9
TGTGCCAGCAGCAAGGGACTAGCGGGACACAATGAGCAGTTCTTC
CASSKGLAGHNEQFF
>TRBJ2-7|.|.|TRBV14
TGTGCCAGCAGCCGCTTGGACCAGCAGTACTTC
CASSRLDQQYF
>TRBJ2-3|.|.|TRBV9
TGTGCCAGCAGCGTAGCCCACACCGCCACAGATACGCAGTATTTT
CASSVAHTATDTQYF
>TRBJ2-2|.|.|TRBV11-3
TGTGCCAGCAGCTTAGGACCTTACACCGGGGAGCTGTTTTTT
CASSLGPYTGELFF
>TRBJ2-1|few|.|TRBV6-1
TGTGCCAGCAGCAGGGAGGAGTATTCCGCGCAGTTCTTC
CASSREEYSAQFF
>TRBJ2-7|.|TRBD2|TRBV28
TGTGCCAGCAGTATGACTAGCGGGAGTACCCATGAGCAGTACTTC
CASSMTSGSTHEQYF
>TRBJ2-7|.|.|TRBV7-9
TGTGCCAGCAGCTATTGGAATTTCGGAGGCGAGCAGTACTTC
CASSYWNFGGEQYF
>TRBJ1-3|many|TRBD1|TRBV5-1
TGCGCCAGCAGCCCCTCGACAGGGAGCTCTGGAAACACCATATATTTT
CASSPSTGSSGNTIYF
>TRBJ2-7|.|TRBD2|TRBV10-3
TGTGCCATCAGTGAGTGGGCTAGCGGGTATGGCGAGCAGTACTTC
CAISEWASGYGEQYF
>TRBJ2-3|.|TRBD1|TRBV7-9
TGTGCCAGCAGCCCGGGACAGGGGATGGATACGCAGTATTTT
CASSPGQGMDTQYF
>TRBJ2-7|.|TRBD2|TRBV30
TGTGCCTGGAGTGCCCTTCGACTAGCGGGAGTCTACGAGCAGTACTTC
CAWSALRLAGVYEQYF
>TRBJ2-4|few|.|TRBV7-2
TGTGCCAGCACCCAGGGGGGAGGTGCAAATATTCAGTACTTC
CASTQGGGANIQYF
>TRBJ1-1|.|.|TRBV11-2
TGTGCCAGCAGTCCGGCAGGGCCCGTCACTGAAGCTTTCTTT
CASSPAGPVTEAFF
>TRBJ2-7|.|TRBD2|TRBV4-1
TGCGCCAGCAAAGGGGGGACTAGCGGTATCACTAGGGGGGACGAGCAGTACTTC
CASKGGTSGITRGDEQYF
>TRBJ2-3|.|TRBD1|TRBV9
TGTGCCAGCAGCCAGGGGGCAGATACGCAGTATTTT
CASSQGADTQYF
>TRBJ2-3|.|.|TRBV28
TGTGCCAGCACCCCCACAGGGCCTAGCGTGGATACGCAGTATTTT
CASTPTGPSVDTQYF